The present entry profiles one T cell receptor beta chain with its context. The sample originates from a study of blood T cell repertoires in COVID-19. About the research overall: PBMCs, B-cell-depleted T cells, or T cells provided the cDNA or gDNA that made up the material.

Per the original methods: Amplification with reference gene primers provided the estimates of nucleated cell counts. TCRdb's table, derived via immunoSEQ multiplex PCR, lists solely in-frame clones and lacks some. V and J calls and clone size come straight from that table; D and trimming were deduced from the DNA. Of 250,000 or so clones listed, around 87% are singletons. Recruited during active infection, patients (from Seattle) were subsequently followed longitudinally. V shed 3 bases and J shed 11 bases, with 14 bases lying between them. There are 12 residues in the CDR3. Germline CDR1 is SQVTM and CDR2 is ANQGSEA.

This TCR derives from a woman aged 55-70 years with COVID-19, enrolled during active disease. Sequencing was done on a sample of peripheral blood. V is TRBV29-1 and J is TRBJ2-1; D gene unclear. CDR3 residues: CSVEVRRGKQFF. Written as DNA, the CDR3 is TGCAGCGTTGAGGTGCGCCGCGGAAAGCAGTTCTTC.